Each of the 18 T cell receptor beta chains below was sequenced from the same sample in a study of regulatory T cells in long-lasting Graves disease. Arm-PCR of CDR3 regions with iRepertoire HTBI primers generated TCR beta libraries. Using its own MiXCR run on the multiplex PCR reads, TCRdb lists one record per CDR3 protein. The data contain about 620,000 distinct CDR3 sequences, less than 20% of them singletons. Time point meaning: newly diagnosed GD, antithyroid drugs for less than 3 months. TCR sequences were obtained from RNA taken from PBMCs. This sample was shared with a second study, whose subject was T cells in Graves' hyperthyroidism and ophthalmopathy.

The specimen was peripheral blood mononuclear cells (PBMCs), collected at new diagnosis, from a patient treated with antithyroid drugs. The receptors here all came from a woman under 40 with Graves disease.

This clonotype was seen at least ten times. The genes are TRBV6-1 and TRBJ1-1, with 9 bases matching TRBD1. This CDR3 has 15 residues. Per the germline V gene, CDR1 is MNHNS and CDR2 is SASEGT. Trimming at V came to 6 bases and at J to 2 bases, leaving 7 bases not matched to a gene. CDR3 protein: CASRGQGRINTEAFF. CDR3 coding DNA: TGTGCCAGCAGGGGACAGGGTCGGATCAACACTGAAGCTTTCTTT.

This clonotype was seen repeatedly, ten times or more. The chain carries TRBV3-1 and TRBJ1-1; no definite D call. V lost 6 bases and J 6 bases, leaving 8 bases between the germline ends. CDR1 and CDR2 (germline): LGHDT, YNNKEL (reference sequence). The CDR3 has 11 residues. CDR3 sequence reads: CASSQVSEAFF. The CDR3 DNA is TGTGCCAGCAGTCAGGTCTCTGAAGCTTTCTTT.

This rearrangement joins TRBV5-4 to TRBJ1-2, with TRBD1 identical over 7 bases. Trimming at V came to 4 bases and at J to 4 bases, leaving 13 bases not matched to a gene. The CDR3 sequence is 16 residues long. Germline V gene sequence: CDR1 SGHNT, CDR2 YYREEE (reference sequence). CDR3 amino acids: CASSPTNTGASYGYTF. CDR3 bases: TGTGCCAGCAGCCCGACCAATACAGGGGCGAGCTATGGCTACACCTTC.

This clonotype was counted ten times or more. The rearrangement joins TRBV28 to TRBJ2-7, with 8 positions matching TRBD1. The CDR3 is made up of 15 amino acids. Germline assignment: CDR1 MDHEN and CDR2 SYDVKM. Trimming removed 4 bases from V and 6 bases from J; junction bases left unmatched: 11. In nucleotides, the CDR3 is TGTGCCAGCAGTTCAAGTGGGACAGGCCAGGGCGAGCAGTACTTC. It codes for CASSSSGTGQGEQYF.

At least ten counts were recorded for this clonotype. V gene TRBV6-5 combines with J gene TRBJ1-2, with TRBD1 identical over 10 bases. The germline CDR1 and CDR2 sequences are MNHEY and SVGAGI. The trim removed 0 bases at V and 5 bases at J, leaving 3 bases unmatched. The CDR3 is 15 amino acids. The CDR3 DNA reads TGTGCCAGCAGTTACTCAGGGACAGGGGCGTATGGCTACACCTTC. Translated, it gives CASSYSGTGAYGYTF.

A note on this clonotype: As the CDR3 is not closed by the conserved phenylalanine or tryptophan, this likely results from a read error. The chain is built from TRBV11-2 and TRBJ2-2; possibly TRBD2 for D (6 bases). Germline CDR1 reads SGHAT; CDR2 reads FQNNGV. V lost 4 bases and J 7 bases, leaving 19 bases between the germline ends. The CDR3 has 16 amino acids. The CDR3 sequence is CASSSLVLAPSGELFL. The CDR3 nucleotides are TGTGCCAGCAGCTCCCTCGTCCTAGCGCCGAGCGGGGAGCTGTTTCTT.

This clonotype showed up just a few times. The genes are TRBV20-1 and TRBJ2-3; tentative D call: TRBD1 (5 bases). This CDR3 has 15 residues. The germline V and J ends were trimmed by 4 bases and 0 bases, with 14 bases remaining between them. Germline V gene data show CDR1 as DFQATT and CDR2 as SNEGSKA (reference sequence). The CDR3 coding sequence is TGCAGTGCTACCCTTCTAGGGGCTAGCACAGATACGCAGTATTTT. It specifies CSATLLGASTDTQYF.

This clonotype was observed a handful of times. The chain recombines TRBV5-6 with TRBJ1-5; TRBD1 might be the D (6 bases). Per the germline V gene, CDR1 is SGHDT and CDR2 is YYEEEE. CDR3 size: 13 residues. With 4 bases removed from V and 6 bases from J, the gap between germline ends came to 11 bases. This chain's CDR3 is CASSQQGVQPQHF. DNA of the CDR3: TGTGCCAGCAGCCAACAGGGAGTTCAGCCCCAGCATTTT.

This clonotype was detected only a few times. A read error may be the cause here, since a much bigger clone is one base away. The chain is built from TRBV27 and TRBJ2-3, with unresolved D. The CDR3 contains 15 residues. Germline CDR1 and CDR2: MNHEY and SMNVEV (reference sequence). V lost 10 bases and J lost 6, with 23 bases in between. The CDR3 DNA reads TGTGCCACTTCGCCGTCAGACTTCAGCCGGGATACGCAGTATTTT. It encodes CATSPSDFSRDTQYF.

This clonotype was detected only a few times. The chain links TRBV10-3 to TRBJ2-1; no reliable D call. The V gene lost 0 bases and the J gene lost 0 bases, with 9 bases spanning the gap. Germline V gene sequence: CDR1 ENHRY, CDR2 SYGVKD. The CDR3 has 16 amino acids. CDR3: CAISESTESSYNEQFF. CDR3 bases: TGTGCCATCAGTGAGTCGACGGAAAGCTCCTACAATGAGCAGTTCTTC.

The rearrangement joins TRBV29-1 to TRBJ1-6; D call uncertain. Deletions cut 5 bases from V and 9 bases from J, with 14 bases between. CDR3 length equals 13 residues. CDR1 and CDR2 from the germline V gene are SQVTM and ANQGSEA. CDR3 amino acids: CSVHEYAGSPLHF. For the CDR3, the DNA is TGCAGCGTTCATGAATATGCTGGTTCACCCCTCCACTTT.

Only a few counts were recorded for this clonotype. The rearrangement uses TRBV28 and TRBJ2-5, with D perhaps TRBD1 or TRBD2 (7 bases each). Germline values: CDR1 MDHEN, CDR2 SYDVKM. The CDR3 length is 14 residues. V was trimmed by 4 bases and J by 4 bases, leaving 13 bases between them. The CDR3: CASSSTGRAETQYF. In DNA, the CDR3 is TGTGCCAGCAGTTCGACAGGGAGGGCAGAGACCCAGTACTTC. Full variable domain (rest looked up from reference TRBV28 and TRBJ2-5): DVKVTQSSRYLVKRTGEKVFLECVQDMDHENMFWYRQDPGLGLRLIYFSYDVKMKEKGDIPEGYSVSREKKERFSLILESASTNQTSMYLCASSSTGRAETQYFGPGTRLLVL.

The chain uses TRBV5-1 and TRBJ1-4; 10 bases align to TRBD1. CDR1 SGHRS and CDR2 YFSETQ come from the germline V gene. The CDR3 is made up of 14 amino acids. V trimming: 4 bases; J trimming: 10 bases; junction bases outside the gene matches: 7. The chain's CDR3 is CASSGTGEKGKLFF. The CDR3 DNA sequence: TGCGCCAGCAGCGGGACAGGGGAAAAGGGAAAACTGTTTTTT. The full variable domain, its missing parts supplied by reference TRBV5-1 and TRBJ1-4, is KAGVTQTPRYLIKTRGQQVTLSCSPISGHRSVSWYQQTPGQGLQFLFEYFSETQRNKGNFPGRFSGRQFSNSRSEMNVSTLELGDSALYLCASSGTGEKGKLFFGSGTQLSVL.

This clonotype was seen more than once but under ten times. The chain carries TRBV18 and TRBJ1-1, with unresolved D. Trimming stripped 5 bases from V and 1 base from J, with 8 bases between. CDR3 length: 13 residues. CDR1 and CDR2 (germline): KGHSH, LQKENI. In DNA form, the CDR3 reads TGTGCCAGCTCATCCCCACAGAACACTGAAGCTTTCTTT. It codes for CASSSPQNTEAFF.

This clonotype has ten or more counts. The CDR3 spells CASSPRGNSNQPQHF. The CDR3 DNA reads TGTGCCAGCAGCCCGCGGGGAAATAGCAATCAGCCCCAGCATTTT. The chain employs TRBV7-8 and TRBJ1-5; no definite D call. Trimming removed 5 bases at V and 0 bases at J, with 11 bases between. CDR1 is SGHVS and CDR2 is FQNEAQ in the germline V gene. The CDR3 is made up of 15 amino acids. Using reference TRBV7-8 and TRBJ1-5 for the parts outside the CDR3, the full variable domain is GAGVSQSPRYKVAKRGQDVALRCDPISGHVSLFWYQQALGQGPEFLTYFQNEAQLDKSGLPSDRFFAERPEGSVSTLKIQRTQQEDSAVYLCASSPRGNSNQPQHFGDGTRLSIL.

This clonotype has a count of ten or more. The rearrangement uses TRBV6-1 and TRBJ2-3; D not certain. V was trimmed by 7 bases and J by 5 bases, leaving 7 bases between them. Germline V gene data show CDR1 as MNHNS and CDR2 as SASEGT. CDR3 length: 11 residues. CDR3 nucleotide sequence: TGTGCCAGCAAGGCCCGAGATACGCAGTATTTT. Translating it yields CASKARDTQYF.

This clonotype was seen a few times. The V call is TRBV20-1, the J call TRBJ1-1; 9 bases are a match to TRBD1. The CDR3 runs 14 residues. Germline V gene sequence: CDR1 DFQATT, CDR2 SNEGSKA (reference sequence). DNA of the CDR3: TGCATTTCCGGGACAGGGTTTTTGGGCACTGAAGCTTTCTTT. Protein: CISGTGFLGTEAFF.

This clonotype showed up just a few times. This rearrangement joins TRBV20-1 to TRBJ2-1; D tentatively fits TRBD1 or TRBD2 (5 bases each). Germline CDR1 and CDR2: DFQATT and SNEGSKA (reference sequence). With 1 base removed from V and 5 bases from J, the gap between germline ends came to 15 bases. The CDR3 runs 15 residues. The DNA of the CDR3 is TGCAGTGCTAGAGGCCTCCATATGGGGGACAATGAGCAGTTCTTC. It encodes CSARGLHMGDNEQFF.